This T cell receptor beta chain is from a study of T cells in Graves' hyperthyroidism and ophthalmopathy. Germline CDR1 and CDR2: MNHEY and SMNVEV (reference sequence). The V gene end was trimmed by 2 bases and the J gene end by 0 bases; junction bases not matched to a gene: 9. The CDR3 contains 17 residues. Whole-study findings and limits: Most clonotypes expanded in thyroid above 0.001 were likewise present in blood.

The table lists this clonotype with many counts. The antigen is undetermined. RNA transcripts were the template for amplifying TCR beta CDR3 regions. First-round RT-PCR of the TCR CDR3 relied on the HTBI primer set. TCRdb independently ran MiXCR on the multiplex PCR reads; one entry per CDR3 protein. The table shows nearly 250,000 distinct CDR3 sequences, with more than 20% occurring only once. Material for sequencing was blood. V usage is TRBV27 and J usage is TRBJ2-7, with 8 bases matching TRBD2. This TCR derives from a woman aged 40 to 50 with Graves' ophthalmopathy. CDR3 coding DNA: TGTGCCAGCAGTTTAACCCAACCACTAGCGGACTCCTACGAGCAGTACTTC. Its translation is CASSLTQPLADSYEQYF.